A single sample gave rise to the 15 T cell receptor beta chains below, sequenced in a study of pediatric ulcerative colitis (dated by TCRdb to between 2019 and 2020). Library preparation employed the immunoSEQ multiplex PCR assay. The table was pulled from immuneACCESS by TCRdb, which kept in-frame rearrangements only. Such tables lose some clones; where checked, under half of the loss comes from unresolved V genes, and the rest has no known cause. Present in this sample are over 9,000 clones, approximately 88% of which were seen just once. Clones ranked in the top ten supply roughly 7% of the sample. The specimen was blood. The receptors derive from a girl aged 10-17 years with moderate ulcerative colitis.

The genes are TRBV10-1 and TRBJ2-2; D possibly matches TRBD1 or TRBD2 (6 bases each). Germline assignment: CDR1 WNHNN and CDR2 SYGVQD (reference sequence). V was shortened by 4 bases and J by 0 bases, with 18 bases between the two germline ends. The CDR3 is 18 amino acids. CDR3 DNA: TGCGCCAGCAGTGGATTCCTAACGGGGGCCGCGAACACCGGGGAGCTGTTTTTT. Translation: CASSGFLTGAANTGELFF.

CDR3 in amino acids: CSVEPGAEGAFF. The CDR3 nucleotides are TGCAGCGTTGAACCCGGCGCAGAAGGGGCTTTCTTT. The chain carries TRBV29-1 and TRBJ1-1; D unresolved. Deletions cut 2 bases from V and 11 bases from J, with 15 bases between. This CDR3 has 12 residues. CDR1 is SQVTM, CDR2 ANQGSEA, per germline.

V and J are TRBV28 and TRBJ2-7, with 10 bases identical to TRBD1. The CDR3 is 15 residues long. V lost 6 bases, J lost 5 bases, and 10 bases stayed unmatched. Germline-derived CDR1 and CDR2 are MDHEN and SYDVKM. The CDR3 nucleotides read TGTGCCAGCAGGGCCGGGGACAGGGGAGGCCACGAGCAGTACTTC. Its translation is CASRAGDRGGHEQYF.

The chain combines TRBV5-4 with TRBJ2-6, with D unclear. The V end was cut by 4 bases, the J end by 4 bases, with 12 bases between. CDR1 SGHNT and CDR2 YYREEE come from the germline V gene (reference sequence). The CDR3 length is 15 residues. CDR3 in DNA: TGTGCCAGCAGCCCCCGACTGGCCGGGGCCAACGTCCTGACTTTC. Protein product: CASSPRLAGANVLTF.

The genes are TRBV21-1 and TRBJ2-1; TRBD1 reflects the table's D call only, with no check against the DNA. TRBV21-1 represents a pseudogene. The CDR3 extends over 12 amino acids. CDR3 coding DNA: TGTGCCAGCAGACCGGACAGCCGGGCATCGTTCTTC. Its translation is CASRPDSRASFF.

CDR3 sequence reads: CASSASSEGGQFF. Here the CDR3 DNA reads TGTGCCAGCAGCGCGTCTAGCGAAGGGGGTCAGTTCTTC. The chain couples TRBV9 to TRBJ2-1; possibly TRBD1 or TRBD2 for D (6 bases each). Germline assignment: CDR1 SGDLS and CDR2 YYNGEE. CDR3 size: 13 residues. Trimming left V 3 bases short and J 13 bases short, with 17 bases between.

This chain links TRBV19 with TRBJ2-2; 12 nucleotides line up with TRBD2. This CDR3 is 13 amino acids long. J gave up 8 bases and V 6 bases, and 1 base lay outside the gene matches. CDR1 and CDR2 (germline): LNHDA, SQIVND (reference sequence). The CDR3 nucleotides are TGTGCCAGTAGGGGACTAGCGGGTGGGGAGCTGTTTTTT. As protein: CASRGLAGGELFF.

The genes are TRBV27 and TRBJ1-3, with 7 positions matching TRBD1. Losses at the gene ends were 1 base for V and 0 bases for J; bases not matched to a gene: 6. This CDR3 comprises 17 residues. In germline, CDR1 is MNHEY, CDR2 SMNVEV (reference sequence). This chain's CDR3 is CASSLFDRALSGNTIYF. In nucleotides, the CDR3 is TGTGCCAGCAGTTTATTTGACAGGGCCCTCTCTGGAAACACCATATATTTT.

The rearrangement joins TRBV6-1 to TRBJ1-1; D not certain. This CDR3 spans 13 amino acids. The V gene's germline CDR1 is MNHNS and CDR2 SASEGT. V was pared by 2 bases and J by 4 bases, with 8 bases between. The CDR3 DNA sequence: TGTGCCAGCAGTGAAAGGTTGAGCACTGAAGCTTTCTTT. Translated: CASSERLSTEAFF.

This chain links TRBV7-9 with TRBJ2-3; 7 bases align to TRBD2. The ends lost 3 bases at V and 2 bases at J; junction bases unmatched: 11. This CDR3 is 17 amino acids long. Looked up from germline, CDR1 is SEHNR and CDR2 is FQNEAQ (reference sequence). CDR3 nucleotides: TGTGCCAGCAGCTTTGATGTGGCGGGAGAGTTCACAGATACGCAGTATTTT. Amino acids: CASSFDVAGEFTDTQYF.

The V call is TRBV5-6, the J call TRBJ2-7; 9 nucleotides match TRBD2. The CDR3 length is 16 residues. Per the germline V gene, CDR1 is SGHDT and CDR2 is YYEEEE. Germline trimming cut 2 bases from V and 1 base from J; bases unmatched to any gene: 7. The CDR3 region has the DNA TGTGCCAGCAGCTTTAGTATCGCGGGGGGGTCCTACGAGCAGTACTTC. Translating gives CASSFSIAGGSYEQYF.

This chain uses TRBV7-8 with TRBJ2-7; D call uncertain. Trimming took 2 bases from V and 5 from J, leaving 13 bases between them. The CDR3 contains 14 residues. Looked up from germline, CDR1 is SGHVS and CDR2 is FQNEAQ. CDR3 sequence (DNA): TGTGCCAGCAGCTTAACCAGGTTCCCGGACGAGCAGTACTTC. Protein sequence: CASSLTRFPDEQYF. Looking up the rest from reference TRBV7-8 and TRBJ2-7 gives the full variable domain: GAGVSQSPRYKVAKRGQDVALRCDPISGHVSLFWYQQALGQGPEFLTYFQNEAQLDKSGLPSDRFFAERPEGSVSTLKIQRTQQEDSAVYLCASSLTRFPDEQYFGPGTRLTVT.

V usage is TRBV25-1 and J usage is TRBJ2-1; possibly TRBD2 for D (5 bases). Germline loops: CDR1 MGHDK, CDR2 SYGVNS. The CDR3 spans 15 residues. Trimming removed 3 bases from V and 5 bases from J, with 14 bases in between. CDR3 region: CASSDPGIDHNEQFF. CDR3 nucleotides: TGTGCCAGCAGTGACCCCGGGATTGATCACAATGAGCAGTTCTTC. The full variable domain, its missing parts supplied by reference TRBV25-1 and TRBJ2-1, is EADIYQTPRYLVIGTGKKITLECSQTMGHDKMYWYQQDPGMELHLIHYSYGVNSTEKGDLSSESTVSRIRTEHFPLTLESARPSHTSQYLCASSDPGIDHNEQFFGPGTRLTVL.

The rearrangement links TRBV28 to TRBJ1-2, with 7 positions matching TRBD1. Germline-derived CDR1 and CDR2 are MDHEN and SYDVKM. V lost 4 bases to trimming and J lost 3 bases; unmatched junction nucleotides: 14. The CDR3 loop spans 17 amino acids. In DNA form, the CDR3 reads TGTGCCAGCAGTTCTACCTTAACGACAGGGCGGTACTATGGCTACACCTTC. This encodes CASSSTLTTGRYYGYTF.

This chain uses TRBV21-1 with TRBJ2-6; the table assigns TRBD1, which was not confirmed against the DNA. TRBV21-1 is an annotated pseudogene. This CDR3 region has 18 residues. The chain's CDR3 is CASSLPGQGPSGANVLTF. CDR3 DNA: TGTGCCAGCAGCTTACCGGGACAGGGGCCCTCTGGGGCCAACGTCCTGACTTTC.